Detailed here is one TCR beta chain. This entry comes from a study of blood T cell repertoires in COVID-19. At the level of the study: Acute and convalescent COVID-19 specimens originated in the United States, Italy and Spain. The cDNA or gDNA used as material had been derived from T cells, B-cell-depleted T cells, or PBMCs.

J was trimmed by 7 bases and V by 6 bases; bases with no gene match: 15. This CDR3 has 15 amino acids. In germline, CDR1 is GTSNPN, CDR2 SVGIG (reference sequence). The protocol was immunoSEQ multiplex PCR, while the TCRdb copy is restricted to in-frame clones and leaves out a portion. The data show a few hundred thousand clones, with 85% to 90% seen just once and about 1.5% held by the top ten. Membership in each cohort depended on participant-reported clinical history. Recovered Cohort 3 donors showed two negative PCRs, clearance, or symptom resolution. This rearrangement joins TRBV30 to TRBJ1-2; TRBD1 matches at 9 bases. The sample consisted of PBMCs or T cells enriched from blood (not recorded which). This receptor was identified in a woman between 45 and 65 years old who had recovered from COVID-19. Here the CDR3 reads CACKTGTGQVFGYTF. CDR3 nucleotide sequence: TGTGCCTGTAAAACCGGGACAGGGCAAGTTTTTGGCTACACCTTC. The variable domain in full, completed from reference TRBV30 and TRBJ1-2, reads SQTIHQWPATLVQPVGSPLSLECTVEGTSNPNLYWYRQAAGRGLQLLFYSVGIGQISSEVPQNLSASRPQDRQFILSSKKLLLSDSGFYLCACKTGTGQVFGYTFGSGTRLTVV.